This is a list of T cell receptor beta chains from one sample in a study of CD8 T cells in ankylosing spondylitis. TCRdb reprocessed the 5' RACE reads with MiXCR, giving one entry per CDR3 protein. The sample yields 300,000 to 350,000 distinct CDR3 sequences, under 25% seen once. The sample taken for sequencing was blood, either unsorted or a sorted T cell fraction (not recorded which). The receptor source for this set is a female donor with ankylosing spondylitis or in good health (not recorded which). The CDR3 runs from the conserved cysteine through the conserved F or W. D genes are given only for firm matches. The listing skips clone size in some rows; elsewhere it reads once, few, many or a size class.

v_gene	d_gene	j_gene	abundance	CDR3nt	CDR3aa
TRBV7-3	TRBD1	TRBJ1-2	.	TGTGCCAGCAGCCTTAACAGGGGGCGCGTCGATGGCTACACCTTC	CASSLNRGRVDGYTF
TRBV6-2/TRBV6-3	TRBD1	TRBJ2-3	.	TGTGCCAGCAGTTTCAGAGGGGGCGGCTACACAGATACGCAGTATTTT	CASSFRGGGYTDTQYF
TRBV20-1	TRBD1	TRBJ2-2	few	TGCAGTGTCGCAGGGGGCGTTGGCACCGGGGAGCTGTTTTTT	CSVAGGVGTGELFF
TRBV6-2/TRBV6-3	.	TRBJ2-7	.	TGTGCCAGCTCATGGGCAGCCTACGAGCAGTACTTC	CASSWAAYEQYF
TRBV20-1	.	TRBJ2-3	.	TGCAGTGCTAGACCCCTGAAGGCTACCGCTACAGATACGCAGTATTTT	CSARPLKATATDTQYF
TRBV20-1	.	TRBJ1-3	many	TGCAGTGCACCCCGCCTGGGGGCCGGAAACACCATATATTTT	CSAPRLGAGNTIYF
TRBV12-3/TRBV12-4	TRBD2	TRBJ2-3	.	TGTGCCATCTGTCACTCCGGCGGGGGTAGCGGGAGGTCCACAGATACGCAGTATTTT	CAICHSGGGSGRSTDTQYF
TRBV11-2	.	TRBJ2-1	.	TGTGCCAGCAGCTCAACACTTTCGAATGAGCAGTTCTTC	CASSSTLSNEQFF
TRBV29-1	.	TRBJ1-2	many	TGCAGCGTTGATAAGGGAGTCTATGGCTACACCTTC	CSVDKGVYGYTF
TRBV6-1	.	TRBJ2-1	many	TGTGCCAGCAGGACCCCCGGGTATCGGGATGAGCAGTTCTTC	CASRTPGYRDEQFF
TRBV5-5	.	TRBJ2-4	few	TGTGCCAGCAGCTGGAGGGGCAACGCGGACATTCAGTACTTC	CASSWRGNADIQYF
TRBV5-4	TRBD2	TRBJ2-1	.	TGTGCCAGCAGCCCTAGCGGAGGCAATGAGCAGTTCTTC	CASSPSGGNEQFF
TRBV7-2	TRBD1	TRBJ1-2	many	TGTGCCAGCAGCTTGGACAGGGCCTATGGCTACACCTTC	CASSLDRAYGYTF
TRBV15	.	TRBJ2-7	.	TGTGCCACCAGCAGAGATCGCTTGACGCAGGCGGAGCAGTACTTC	CATSRDRLTQAEQYF
TRBV4-1	.	TRBJ1-2	.	TGCGCCAGCAGCTTCGCCCTGCAGGGTCTTGGCTACACCTTC	CASSFALQGLGYTF
TRBV24-1	TRBD2	TRBJ2-1	many	TGTGCCACCAGTGATTTTAGTAGCGGGAGTTACAATGAGCAGTTCTTC	CATSDFSSGSYNEQFF
TRBV18	.	TRBJ2-6	few	TGTGCCAGCTCACCTGAAATCTCTGGGGCCAACGTCCTGACTTTC	CASSPEISGANVLTF
TRBV11-3	TRBD2	TRBJ2-4	few	TGTGCCAGCAGCTTAGCCCTCGGCGGGGGACAGTACTTC	CASSLALGGGQYF
TRBV7-8	.	TRBJ1-2	few	TGTGCCAGCACCTCGACCCTAACTAACTATGGCTACACCTTC	CASTSTLTNYGYTF
TRBV4-3	.	TRBJ2-1	many	TGCGCCAGCAGCTTCGGACGCGATCGTGAGCAGTTCTTC	CASSFGRDREQFF
TRBV12-3/TRBV12-4	.	TRBJ2-2	few	.	CASSWGQAGELFFF
TRBV7-2	.	TRBJ2-3	.	TGTGCCAGCGGCCAAGCCGCAGGAACGCAGTATTTT	CASGQAAGTQYF
TRBV20-1	TRBD1	TRBJ2-3	.	TGCAGTGCTGCTCGTGACAGGGCAAGCACAGATACGCAGTATTTT	CSAARDRASTDTQYF
TRBV7-2	.	TRBJ2-7	few	TGTGCCAGCAGCTCGGGACTGGTACCCTACGAGCAGTACTTC	CASSSGLVPYEQYF
TRBV3-1	.	TRBJ2-1	.	TGTGCCAGCAGCCAATGGTCCGGATACAATGAGCAGTTCTTC	CASSQWSGYNEQFF
TRBV11-2	TRBD1	TRBJ1-2	few	TGTGCCAGCAGCTTAGGACAGGGTCTGGATGGCTACACCTTC	CASSLGQGLDGYTF
TRBV12-3/TRBV12-4	.	TRBJ1-5	few	TGTGCCAGCAGTTTTCTAAGCCAGAACAATCAGCCCCAGCATTTT	CASSFLSQNNQPQHF
TRBV12-3/TRBV12-4	.	TRBJ1-6	.	TGTGCCAGCAGTTTTGAGAGTAATTCACCCCTCCACTTT	CASSFESNSPLHF
TRBV6-5	TRBD1	TRBJ2-7	.	TGTGCCAGCAGTTATAGGACAGGAGACTACGAGCAGTACTTC	CASSYRTGDYEQYF
TRBV12-3/TRBV12-4	.	TRBJ1-1	many	TGTGCCAGCATCTCTACGGGGCTGAACACTGAAGCTTTCTTT	CASISTGLNTEAFF
TRBV20-1	.	TRBJ2-3	few	TGCAGTGCTAGAGATTATAAGGGTACGGGAGATACGCAGTATTTT	CSARDYKGTGDTQYF
TRBV27	.	TRBJ1-5	few	TGTGCCAGCCGACGGGACGGGAGTTGGCAGCCCCAGCATTTT	CASRRDGSWQPQHF
TRBV7-2	.	TRBJ1-2	.	TGTGCCAGCAGCCCCCGACGGCATACGACTAAGTATGGCTACACCTTC	CASSPRRHTTKYGYTF
TRBV20-1	.	TRBJ2-7	.	TGCAGTGCTAGAGGACGGGTCGGCGAGCAGTACTTC	CSARGRVGEQYF
TRBV20-1	.	TRBJ2-3	.	TGCAGTGCTAGTAACAGCCAGGCAGATACGCAGTATTTT	CSASNSQADTQYF
TRBV25-1	.	TRBJ2-2	.	TGTGCCAGCAGTGAATATTCGGGGAACACCGGGGAGCTGTTTTTT	CASSEYSGNTGELFF
TRBV4-3	.	TRBJ2-7	.	TGCGCCAGCAGCCAAGTTGGGGGATACGAGCAGTACTTC	CASSQVGGYEQYF
TRBV10-3	.	TRBJ2-5	many	TGTGCCATCAGTGAATACAGGGATCGACAGACCCAGTACTTC	CAISEYRDRQTQYF
TRBV10-3	.	TRBJ2-1	.	TGTGCCATCAGTGGCGCTCACGCGGGAAGCGACAATGAGCAGTTCTTC	CAISGAHAGSDNEQFF
TRBV28	.	TRBJ2-5	few	TGTGCCAGCAGTTTGAAGGGAAAGACCCAGTACTTC	CASSLKGKTQYF
TRBV19	.	TRBJ2-6	.	TGTGCCAGTAGTAGCTACCTCGCGGGAGGGGCCAACGTCCTGACTTTC	CASSSYLAGGANVLTF
TRBV20-1	.	TRBJ1-1	many	TGCAGTGCTCTTCTAGACACAGGACGTACTGAAGCTTTCTTT	CSALLDTGRTEAFF
TRBV29-1	.	TRBJ2-3	many	TGCAGCTCCCGGTTAGCGGATACGCAGTATTTT	CSSRLADTQYF
TRBV7-2	TRBD1	TRBJ1-2	many	TGTGCCAGCAGCCGGACAGGGGGCGCGTACTATGGCTACACCTTC	CASSRTGGAYYGYTF
TRBV29-1	.	TRBJ2-5	few	TGCAGCGTGTTTGTAGGGGGGGAGACCCAGTACTTC	CSVFVGGETQYF
TRBV20-1	TRBD2	TRBJ2-1	.	TGCAGTGCTAGAGATAGCGGGAGATCCGACTCCTACAATGAGCAGTTCTTC	CSARDSGRSDSYNEQFF